This T cell receptor beta chain was captured in a study of cytomegalovirus exposure and HLA in healthy donors. With respect to this clone: What it binds is unknown.

Researchers ran the PCR with 60 Vbeta and 13 Jbeta primers. TCRdb's table, derived via immunoSEQ multiplex PCR, lists solely in-frame clones and lacks some. The sample carries fewer than 100,000 clones, roughly three quarters recorded once. Overall study findings and caveats: At a 0.05 false discovery rate, a later analysis found approximately 17,000 TCR beta sequences to be associated with HLA alleles. Later work found that TCR association rates differed between HLA loci; DRB1 had the most and HLA-C the fewest. Among immune exposure information, only CMV serostatus was available. A later analysis showed HLA-associated TCR beta chains outstripping equally common others in clonal expansion.

The CDR3 is 15 residues long. With 5 bases clipped from V and 5 bases from J, the junction kept 10 bases outside the gene matches. Looked up from germline, CDR1 is MDHEN and CDR2 is SYDVKM. The V call is TRBV28, the J call TRBJ2-5; TRBD2 agrees at 8 bases. The receptor was isolated from a female donor in good health and CMV-seronegative. The specimen sequenced was PBMCs. In DNA form, the CDR3 reads TGTGCCAGCAGTGGCCGGGGACTAGATGGGGAGACCCAGTACTTC. Translating it yields CASSGRGLDGETQYF.